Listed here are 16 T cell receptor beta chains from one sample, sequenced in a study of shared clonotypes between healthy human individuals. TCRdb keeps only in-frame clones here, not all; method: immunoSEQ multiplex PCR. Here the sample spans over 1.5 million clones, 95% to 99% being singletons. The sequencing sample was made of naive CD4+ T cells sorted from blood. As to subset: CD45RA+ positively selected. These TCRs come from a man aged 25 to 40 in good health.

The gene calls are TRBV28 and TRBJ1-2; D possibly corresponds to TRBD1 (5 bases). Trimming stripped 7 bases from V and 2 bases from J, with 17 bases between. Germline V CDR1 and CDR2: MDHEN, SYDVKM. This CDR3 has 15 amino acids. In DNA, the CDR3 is TGTGCCAGCATCCCTCCCCGGGGCGGAAACTATGGCTACACCTTC. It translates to CASIPPRGGNYGYTF.

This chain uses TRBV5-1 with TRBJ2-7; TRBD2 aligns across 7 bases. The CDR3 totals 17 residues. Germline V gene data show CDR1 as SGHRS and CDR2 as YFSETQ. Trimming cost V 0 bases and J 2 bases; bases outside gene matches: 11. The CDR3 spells CASSLGIGGSYTYEQYF. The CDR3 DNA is TGCGCCAGCAGCTTGGGAATCGGCGGGAGCTATACCTACGAGCAGTACTTC.

CDR3 bases: TGTGCCAGCTCATTGGCAAAAGCGGGAGTCGAGCAGTACTTC. Residues: CASSLAKAGVEQYF. This rearrangement joins TRBV18 to TRBJ2-7; 8 bases are a match to TRBD2. CDR3 length: 14 residues. The V segment lost 5 bases and the J segment 6 bases; nucleotides outside the gene matches: 9. Germline lookup yields CDR1 KGHSH and CDR2 LQKENI.

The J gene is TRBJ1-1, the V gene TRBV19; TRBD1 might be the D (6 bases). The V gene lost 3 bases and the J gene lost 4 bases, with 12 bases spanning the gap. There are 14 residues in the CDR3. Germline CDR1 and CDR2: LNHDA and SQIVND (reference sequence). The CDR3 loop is CASSIWGAATEAFF. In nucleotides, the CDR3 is TGTGCCAGTAGTATCTGGGGGGCCGCCACTGAAGCTTTCTTT.

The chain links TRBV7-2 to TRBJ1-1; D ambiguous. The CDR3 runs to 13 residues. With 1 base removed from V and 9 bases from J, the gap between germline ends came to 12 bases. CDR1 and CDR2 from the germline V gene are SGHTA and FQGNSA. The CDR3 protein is CASSLGPANQAFF. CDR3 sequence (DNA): TGTGCCAGCAGCTTAGGGCCCGCTAATCAAGCTTTCTTT.

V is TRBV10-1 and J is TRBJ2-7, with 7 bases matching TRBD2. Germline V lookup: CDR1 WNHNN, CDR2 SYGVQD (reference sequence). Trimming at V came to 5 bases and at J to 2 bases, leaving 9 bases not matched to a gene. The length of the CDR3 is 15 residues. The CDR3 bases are TGCGCCAGCAGTCCCATTCTAGCGGCCCCCTACGAGCAGTACTTC. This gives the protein CASSPILAAPYEQYF.

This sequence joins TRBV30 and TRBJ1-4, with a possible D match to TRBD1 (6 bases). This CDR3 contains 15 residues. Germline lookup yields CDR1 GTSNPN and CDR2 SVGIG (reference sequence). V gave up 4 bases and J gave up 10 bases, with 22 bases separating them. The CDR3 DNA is TGTGCCTGGACCCAGGGGTCGGGCGCGGCAGGAAAACTGTTTTTT. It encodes CAWTQGSGAAGKLFF.

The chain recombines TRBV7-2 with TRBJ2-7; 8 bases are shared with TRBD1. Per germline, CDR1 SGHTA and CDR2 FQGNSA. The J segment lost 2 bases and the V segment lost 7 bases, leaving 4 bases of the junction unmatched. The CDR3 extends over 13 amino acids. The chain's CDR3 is CASTRTGTYEQYF. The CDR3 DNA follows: TGTGCCAGCACCCGGACAGGGACCTACGAGCAGTACTTC. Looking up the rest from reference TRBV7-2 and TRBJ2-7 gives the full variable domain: GAGVSQSPSNKVTEKGKDVELRCDPISGHTALYWYRQSLGQGLEFLIYFQGNSAPDKSGLPSDRFSAERTGGSVSTLTIQRTQQEDSAVYLCASTRTGTYEQYFGPGTRLTVT.

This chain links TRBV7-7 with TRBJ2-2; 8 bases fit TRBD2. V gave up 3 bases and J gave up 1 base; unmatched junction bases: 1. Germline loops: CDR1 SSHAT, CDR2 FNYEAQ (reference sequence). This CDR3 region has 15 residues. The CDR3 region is CASSFSGRNTGELFF. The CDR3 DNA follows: TGTGCCAGCAGCTTCAGCGGGAGGAACACCGGGGAGCTGTTTTTT.

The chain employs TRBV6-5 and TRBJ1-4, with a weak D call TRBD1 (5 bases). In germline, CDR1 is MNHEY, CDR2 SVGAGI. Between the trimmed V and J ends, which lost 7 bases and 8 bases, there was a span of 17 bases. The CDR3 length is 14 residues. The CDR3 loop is CASTPSHGTEKLFF. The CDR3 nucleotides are TGTGCCAGCACGCCGAGCCACGGGACGGAAAAACTGTTTTTT.

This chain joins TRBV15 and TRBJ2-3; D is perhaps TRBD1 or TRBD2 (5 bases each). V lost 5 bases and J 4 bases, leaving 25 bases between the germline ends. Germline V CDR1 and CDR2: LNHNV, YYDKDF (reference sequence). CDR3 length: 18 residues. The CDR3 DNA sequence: TGTGCCACCAGCGGTAGTTTATTTACAGGCCTGGGACCAGATACGCAGTATTTT. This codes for CATSGSLFTGLGPDTQYF. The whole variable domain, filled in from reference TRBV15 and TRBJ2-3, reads DAMVIQNPRYQVTQFGKPVTLSCSQTLNHNVMYWYQQKSSQAPKLLFHYYDKDFNNEADTPDNFQSRRPNTSFCFLDIRSPGLGDTAMYLCATSGSLFTGLGPDTQYFGPGTRLTVL.

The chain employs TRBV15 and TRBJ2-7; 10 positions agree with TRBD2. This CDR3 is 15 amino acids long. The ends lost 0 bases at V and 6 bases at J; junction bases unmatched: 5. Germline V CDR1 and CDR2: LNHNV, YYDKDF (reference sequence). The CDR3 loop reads CATSRDRLAGSEQYF. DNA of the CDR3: TGTGCCACCAGCAGAGATCGACTAGCGGGTAGCGAGCAGTACTTC.

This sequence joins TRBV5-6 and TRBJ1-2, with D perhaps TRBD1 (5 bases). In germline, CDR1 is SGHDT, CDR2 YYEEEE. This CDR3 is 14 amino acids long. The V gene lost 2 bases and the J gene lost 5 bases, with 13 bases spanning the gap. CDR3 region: CASSFKGVDYGYTF. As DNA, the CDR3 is TGTGCCAGCAGCTTTAAAGGGGTAGATTATGGCTACACCTTC. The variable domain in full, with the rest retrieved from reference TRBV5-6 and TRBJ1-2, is DAGVTQSPTHLIKTRGQQVTLRCSPKSGHDTVSWYQQALGQGPQFIFQYYEEEERQRGNFPDRFSGHQFPNYSSELNVNALLLGDSALYLCASSFKGVDYGYTFGSGTRLTVV.

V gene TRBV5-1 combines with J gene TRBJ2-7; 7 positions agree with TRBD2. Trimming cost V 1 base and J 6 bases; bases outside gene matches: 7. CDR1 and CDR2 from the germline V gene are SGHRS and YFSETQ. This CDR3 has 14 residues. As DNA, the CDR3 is TGCGCCAGCAGCTTGTTCCTAGCGGCGAGCGAGCAGTACTTC. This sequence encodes CASSLFLAASEQYF.

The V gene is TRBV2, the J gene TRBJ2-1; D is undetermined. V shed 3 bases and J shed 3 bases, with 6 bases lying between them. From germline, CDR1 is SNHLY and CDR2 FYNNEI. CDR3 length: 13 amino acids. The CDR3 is CASSDRLYNEQFF. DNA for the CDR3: TGTGCCAGCAGTGATCGACTCTACAATGAGCAGTTCTTC. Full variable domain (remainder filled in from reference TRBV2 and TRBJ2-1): EPEVTQTPSHQVTQMGQEVILRCVPISNHLYFYWYRQILGQKVEFLVSFYNNEISEKSEIFDDQFSVERPDGSNFTLKIRSTKLEDSAMYFCASSDRLYNEQFFGPGTRLTVL.

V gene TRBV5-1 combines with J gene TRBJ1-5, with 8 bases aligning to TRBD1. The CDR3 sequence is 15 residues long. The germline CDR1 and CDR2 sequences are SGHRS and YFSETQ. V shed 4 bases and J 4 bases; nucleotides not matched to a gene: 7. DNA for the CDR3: TGCGCCAGCAGCCCCGGACAGGGCCTTAATCAGCCCCAGCATTTT. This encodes CASSPGQGLNQPQHF.